This TCR beta chain was observed in a study of response to subunit inactivated influenza vaccine. V was pared by 0 bases and J by 4 bases, with 6 bases of the junction left unmatched. The CDR3 has 16 amino acids. Germline-derived CDR1 and CDR2 are MNHEY and SVGEGT. TCRdb used MiXCR to reprocess the RT-PCR reads, holding one entry per CDR3 protein. The table shows roughly 520,000 distinct CDR3 sequences, with around 25% occurring only once. The clonotype originates from a man over 45 who received an inactivated influenza vaccine. The chain joins TRBV6-2 or TRBV6-3 to TRBJ2-1, with TRBD2 matching 7 bases. Sequencing used CD4+ T cells sorted from PBMCs, obtained more than 4 days after vaccination. CDR3 DNA sequence: TGTGCCAGCAGTTACTCGGCTATAGCGGGTTACAATGAGCAGTTCTTC. Amino acid sequence: CASSYSAIAGYNEQFF.